These 20 T cell receptor beta chains share one sample of origin, sequenced in a study of CD8 T cells in Susac syndrome. It was with random hexamers that about 0.45 to 1 ug RNA was reverse transcribed. TCRdb reanalysed the immunoSEQ multiplex PCR reads using MiXCR and keeps one entry per CDR3 protein. Of roughly 140,000 distinct CDR3 sequences in the sample, around 95% were seen once. Source material: CD8+ T cells from PBMCs. These TCRs come from a human donor with multiple sclerosis.

J is TRBJ1-5 and V is TRBV15, with a possible D match to TRBD1 (6 bases). The CDR3 covers 15 residues. The germline V gene encodes CDR1 LNHNV and CDR2 YYDKDF (reference sequence). Trimming left V 3 bases short and J 1 base short, with 10 bases between. Here the CDR3 reads CATSSPGQSNQPQHF. The CDR3 DNA is TGTGCCACCAGCAGTCCCGGACAGAGCAATCAGCCCCAGCATTTT. The complete variable domain, with remaining parts taken from reference TRBV15 and TRBJ1-5, reads DAMVIQNPRYQVTQFGKPVTLSCSQTLNHNVMYWYQQKSSQAPKLLFHYYDKDFNNEADTPDNFQSRRPNTSFCFLDIRSPGLGDTAMYLCATSSPGQSNQPQHFGDGTRLSIL.

The chain couples TRBV15 to TRBJ1-2, with a weak D call TRBD1 (5 bases). Trimming pared 0 bases from V and 7 bases from J, leaving 18 bases between. The CDR3 length is 16 residues. CDR1 LNHNV and CDR2 YYDKDF come from the germline V gene (reference sequence). This CDR3 is CATSRDRLSRGGGYTF. CDR3 coding DNA: TGTGCCACCAGCAGAGATCGCCTGAGTAGGGGCGGTGGCTACACCTTC.

The chain carries TRBV5-1 and TRBJ1-1; D perhaps matches TRBD1 (6 bases). CDR1 is SGHRS and CDR2 is YFSETQ in the germline V gene. Trimming took off 3 bases at V and 1 base at J, with 13 bases between the two ends. The CDR3 is made up of 15 amino acids. CDR3 sequence reads: CASSSAGTSNTEAFF. DNA of the CDR3: TGCGCCAGCAGCTCTGCCGGGACATCGAACACTGAAGCTTTCTTT.

This clonotype occurred once. The J gene is TRBJ2-1, the V gene TRBV29-1, with D unresolved. The CDR3 is 11 residues long. From germline, CDR1 is SQVTM and CDR2 ANQGSEA. V was trimmed by 5 bases and J by 7 bases, leaving 9 bases between them. For the CDR3, the DNA is TGCAGCGTTCCCGGATTAAATGAGCAGTTCTTC. Protein product: CSVPGLNEQFF.

CDR3 DNA: TGTGCCACCCAGGTCGTAGGGGATGAAAAACTGTTTTTT. Encoded protein: CATQVVGDEKLFF. This chain joins TRBV7-9 and TRBJ1-4; maybe TRBD1 (5 bases). CDR3 length: 13 amino acids. V was clipped by 10 bases and J by 6 bases, with 15 bases between them. CDR1 SEHNR and CDR2 FQNEAQ come from the germline V gene (reference sequence).

The rearrangement links TRBV13 to TRBJ2-5; TRBD1 matches at 10 bases. Germline-derived CDR1 and CDR2 are PRHDT and FYEKMQ (reference sequence). Unmatched junction bases numbered 16, after V lost 5 bases and J lost 7 bases. The CDR3 consists of 17 residues. The CDR3 spells CASSPDRGQYRLATQYF. Here the CDR3 DNA reads TGTGCCAGCAGCCCTGACAGGGGGCAGTACCGATTGGCGACCCAGTACTTC.

This chain links TRBV29-1 with TRBJ2-7; tentatively, D is TRBD1 (6 bases). CDR1 and CDR2 (germline): SQVTM, ANQGSEA. The germline V and J ends were trimmed by 4 bases and 1 base, with 11 bases remaining between them. The CDR3 sequence is 13 residues long. The CDR3 DNA sequence: TGCAGCGTTGGGGCAGGGGATTCCTACGAGCAGTACTTC. Encoded protein: CSVGAGDSYEQYF.

DNA for the CDR3: TGTGCCAGCAGCCCCGCTCGGGGTTACTCCTACAATGAGCAGTTCTTC. It encodes CASSPARGYSYNEQFF. This chain joins TRBV7-2 and TRBJ2-1, with D maybe TRBD2 (5 bases). Deletions cut 5 bases from V and 0 bases from J, with 14 bases between. The CDR3 sequence is 16 residues long. Germline V gene lookup returns CDR1 SGHTA and CDR2 FQGNSA.

V usage is TRBV27 and J usage is TRBJ2-7; 9 bases are a match to TRBD1. This CDR3 contains 13 residues. After removal of 4 bases from V and 5 bases from J, the junction contained 3 bases not matched to a gene. Germline lookup yields CDR1 MNHEY and CDR2 SMNVEV (reference sequence). This chain's CDR3 is CASSSRTGDEQYF. DNA of the CDR3: TGTGCCAGCAGTTCCCGGACAGGGGACGAGCAGTACTTC.

The rearrangement uses TRBV15 and TRBJ1-1; 7 bases line up with TRBD1. V dropped 8 bases and J dropped 1; count of bases not matched to a gene: 7. Germline-derived CDR1 and CDR2 are LNHNV and YYDKDF (reference sequence). This CDR3 has 14 residues. CDR3 coding DNA: TGTGCCACCCAACAGGGGCTAGGGAACACTGAAGCTTTCTTT. This codes for CATQQGLGNTEAFF.

V gene TRBV30 combines with J gene TRBJ2-7; 7 bases fit TRBD1. Looked up from germline, CDR1 is GTSNPN and CDR2 is SVGIG (reference sequence). Unmatched junction bases numbered 7, after V lost 5 bases and J lost 3 bases. This CDR3 contains 13 residues. The DNA of the CDR3 is TGTGCCTGGCAACCGACAGGGAACTACGAGCAGTACTTC. It yields the protein CAWQPTGNYEQYF.

The chain employs TRBV11-2 and TRBJ1-5; no clear D. Germline V gives CDR1 SGHAT, CDR2 FQNNGV. V dropped 5 bases and J dropped 1 base, with 6 bases sitting between them. This CDR3 has 13 amino acids. The CDR3 loop reads CASSPQSNQPQHF. DNA for the CDR3: TGTGCCAGCAGCCCACAGAGCAATCAGCCCCAGCATTTT.

This chain connects TRBV5-4 to TRBJ1-3; unclear D gene. Germline V gene lookup returns CDR1 SGHNT and CDR2 YYREEE (reference sequence). This CDR3 is 11 amino acids long. V lost 4 bases and J 3 bases, leaving 2 bases between the germline ends. The CDR3: CASSRGNTIYF. The CDR3 DNA reads as TGTGCCAGCAGCCGTGGAAACACCATATATTTT.

The V and J genes are TRBV9 and TRBJ1-2; TRBD1 might be the D (6 bases). Trimming took off 4 bases at V and 0 bases at J, with 16 bases between the two ends. There are 16 residues in the CDR3. CDR1 is SGDLS, CDR2 YYNGEE, per germline. The DNA of the CDR3 is TGTGCCAGCAGCCCTGGACAGATCACGCCTAACTATGGCTACACCTTC. This encodes CASSPGQITPNYGYTF. Full variable domain (missing parts from reference TRBV9 and TRBJ1-2): DSGVTQTPKHLITATGQRVTLRCSPRSGDLSVYWYQQSLDQGLQFLIQYYNGEERAKGNILERFSAQQFPDLHSELNLSSLELGDSALYFCASSPGQITPNYGYTFGSGTRLTVV.

The rearrangement uses TRBV4-1 and TRBJ2-1; D ambiguous. The CDR3 totals 13 residues. V lost 0 bases to trimming and J lost 5 bases, with 5 bases between them. Germline V gives CDR1 MGHRA, CDR2 YSYEKL. CDR3 in amino acids: CASSQERHNEQFF. CDR3 nucleotide sequence: TGCGCCAGCAGCCAAGAAAGGCACAATGAGCAGTTCTTC.

The chain recombines TRBV3-1 with TRBJ2-7; D perhaps matches TRBD2 (6 bases). The V gene's germline CDR1 is LGHDT and CDR2 YNNKEL (reference sequence). The CDR3 runs to 14 residues. Trimming cost V 5 bases and J 6 bases, with 17 bases left between them. Written as DNA, the CDR3 is TGTGCCAGCAGCAACCGGACGAGGGAGGCCGAGCAGTACTTC. Amino acid sequence: CASSNRTREAEQYF.

This chain joins TRBV13 and TRBJ2-7; D is perhaps TRBD2 (6 bases). This CDR3 has 16 amino acids. Germline CDR1 and CDR2: PRHDT and FYEKMQ (reference sequence). Trimming cost V 3 bases and J 1 base, with 16 bases left between them. This CDR3 is CASSFRGMYRSYEQYF. CDR3 in DNA: TGTGCCAGCAGCTTCCGGGGGATGTATAGGTCCTACGAGCAGTACTTC. The whole variable domain, remainder taken from reference TRBV13 and TRBJ2-7, is AAGVIQSPRHLIKEKRETATLKCYPIPRHDTVYWYQQGPGQDPQFLISFYEKMQSDKGSIPDRFSAQQFSDYHSELNMSSLELGDSALYFCASSFRGMYRSYEQYFGPGTRLTVT.

This chain uses TRBV3-1 with TRBJ2-4; the match to TRBD2 covers 7 bases. The V segment lost 3 bases and the J segment 4 bases; nucleotides outside the gene matches: 6. Germline V CDR1 and CDR2: LGHDT, YNNKEL (reference sequence). The CDR3 consists of 15 residues. DNA of the CDR3: TGTGCCAGCAGCCAGGGGGGGTCCGTAAAAAACATTCAGTACTTC. This codes for CASSQGGSVKNIQYF.

This rearrangement joins TRBV20-1 to TRBJ1-1, with D possibly matching TRBD1 (6 bases). The CDR3 is 13 residues long. The V end was cut by 6 bases, the J end by 0 bases, with 11 bases between. Per the germline V gene, CDR1 is DFQATT and CDR2 is SNEGSKA (reference sequence). For the CDR3, the DNA is TGCAGTGCCCCCGGACAGATGAACACTGAAGCTTTCTTT. Residues: CSAPGQMNTEAFF.

V is TRBV11-2 and J is TRBJ1-2; 10 bases are a match to TRBD1. The V segment lost 4 bases and the J segment 4 bases; nucleotides outside the gene matches: 9. The CDR3 contains 16 residues. CDR1 and CDR2 from the germline V gene are SGHAT and FQNNGV. The DNA of the CDR3 is TGTGCCAGCAGCTCGGGGGGGGACAGGGGTCCCTATGGCTACACCTTC. Amino acid sequence: CASSSGGDRGPYGYTF. The entire variable domain, with the rest obtained from reference TRBV11-2 and TRBJ1-2, is as follows: EAGVAQSPRYKIIEKRQSVAFWCNPISGHATLYWYQQILGQGPKLLIQFQNNGVVDDSQLPKDRFSAERLKGVDSTLKIQPAKLEDSAVYLCASSSGGDRGPYGYTFGSGTRLTVV.